This is a list of T cell receptor beta chains from one sample in a study of T-cell reconstitution after alpha-beta-depleted transplantation in children. One entry per CDR3 protein, called by TCRdb with MiXCR from the PCR reads. The top ten clones hold about 13% of a sample with 150,000 to 250,000 distinct CDR3 sequences, approximately 15% of them seen once. The sequenced sample was PBMCs from the stem cell graft donor, obtained from the stem cell graft. All receptors come from a human donor who donated a stem cell graft to a child with acute lymphoblastic leukemia. CDR3s include the opening cysteine and the closing phenylalanine or tryptophan. The order of the fields is D gene, J gene, V gene, clone size, CDR3 protein, CDR3 DNA. The D gene is left open where the match is weak. Size values are once, few and many counts, or a class for expanded clones, and some rows have none.

>.|TRBJ1-1|TRBV28|many
CASSLWDSWGAAEAFF
TGTGCCAGCAGTTTATGGGACAGCTGGGGGGCCGCTGAAGCTTTCTTT
>TRBD1|TRBJ1-6|TRBV5-1|many
CASSGTGTGDSPLHF
TGCGCCAGCAGCGGCACCGGGACAGGGGATTCACCCCTCCACTTT
>.|TRBJ1-1|TRBV11-2|.
CASSFPRGGTITEAFF
TGTGCCAGCAGCTTCCCGAGGGGGGGGACGATTACTGAAGCTTTCTTT
>TRBD1|TRBJ2-7|TRBV5-1|.
CASSADRAYEQYF
TGCGCCAGCAGCGCGGACAGGGCCTACGAGCAGTACTTC
>TRBD1|TRBJ1-4|TRBV20-1|few
CSAGPGGTGVEKLFF
TGCAGTGCCGGGCCGGGGGGGACAGGTGTGGAAAAACTGTTTTTT
>TRBD2|TRBJ2-7|TRBV12-3/TRBV12-4|many
CASSPIAGGPGEQYF
TGTGCCAGCAGTCCGATAGCGGGAGGGCCGGGGGAGCAGTACTTC
>.|TRBJ2-3|TRBV28|many
CAARARVPVTDTQYF
TGTGCCGCCCGGGCCAGGGTGCCCGTCACAGATACGCAGTATTTT
>.|TRBJ2-6|TRBV11-1|.
CASSLGQYPSGANVLTF
TGTGCCAGCAGCTTGGGGCAGTACCCCTCTGGGGCCAACGTCCTGACTTTC
>TRBD2|TRBJ2-1|TRBV7-9|.
CASSLEGTSIGDEQFF
TGTGCCAGCAGCTTAGAGGGGACTAGTATAGGCGATGAGCAGTTCTTC
>.|TRBJ1-2|TRBV6-1|.
CASGPTGLLGYGYTF
TGTGCCAGCGGTCCTACAGGGCTGCTCGGCTATGGCTACACCTTC
>.|TRBJ2-1|TRBV11-2|many
CASSLIVSGYNEQFF
TGTGCCAGCAGCTTAATCGTTAGCGGATACAATGAGCAGTTCTTC
>.|TRBJ2-7|TRBV27|.
CASSFGAGPYEQYF
TGTGCCAGCAGTTTTGGGGCGGGCCCCTACGAGCAGTACTTC
>TRBD2|TRBJ2-5|TRBV20-1|many
CSAGSSGGQETQYF
TGCAGTGCAGGATCTAGCGGGGGCCAAGAGACCCAGTACTTC
>.|TRBJ1-2|TRBV5-6|many
CASSLGPTYGYTF
TGTGCCAGCAGCTTGGGACCTACCTATGGCTACACCTTC
>TRBD2|TRBJ2-3|TRBV27|few
CASSWTQREIADTQYF
TGTGCCAGCAGTTGGACCCAGCGGGAGATAGCAGATACGCAGTATTTT
>.|TRBJ2-7|TRBV20-1|.
CSARLPAGNYEQYF
TGCAGTGCTAGATTGCCGGCAGGGAACTACGAGCAGTACTTC
>.|TRBJ1-1|TRBV7-9|many
CASSLAPAGGNTEAFF
TGTGCCAGCAGCTTAGCGCCGGCGGGGGGTAACACTGAAGCTTTCTTT
>.|TRBJ2-7|TRBV10-3|many
CAISEPSAYEQYF
TGTGCCATCAGTGAGCCGTCAGCCTACGAGCAGTACTTC
>.|TRBJ2-1|TRBV28|many
CASMGLVPGSYNEQFF
TGTGCCAGCATGGGCTTAGTGCCCGGCTCCTACAATGAGCAGTTCTTC
>.|TRBJ1-5|TRBV12-3/TRBV12-4|many
CASSLNQPQHF
TGTGCCAGCAGTTTAAATCAGCCCCAGCATTTT
>TRBD1|TRBJ1-1|TRBV4-1|many
CASSQGGTGSLSTEAFF
TGCGCCAGCAGCCAAGGTGGGACAGGGAGTCTGTCCACTGAAGCTTTCTTT
>TRBD1|TRBJ2-2|TRBV5-1|many
CASSLQGAGTGELFF
TGCGCCAGCAGCCTACAGGGGGCTGGCACCGGGGAGCTGTTTTTT